One sample yielded the 5 T cell receptor beta chains listed below, sequenced in a study of cytomegalovirus exposure and HLA in healthy donors. PCR involved 60 Vbeta and 13 Jbeta primers. The table came from immunoSEQ multiplex PCR; TCRdb's copy has only in-frame clones and leaves some out. This sample yields 130,000 or so clones, of which 70% to 75% are seen a single time; 2.1% belongs to the top ten. The sample taken for sequencing was PBMCs. The receptors derive from a woman aged 40-49 years in good health and CMV-seropositive.

The V gene is TRBV7-2, the J gene TRBJ1-1, with 9 bases identical to TRBD1. Trimming took 5 bases from V and 5 from J; bases not matched to a gene: 6. The CDR3 spans 14 residues. Germline CDR1 and CDR2: SGHTA and FQGNSA. The CDR3: CASSLTGGRTEAFF. CDR3 nucleotide sequence: TGTGCCAGCAGCCTCACAGGGGGCAGAACTGAAGCTTTCTTT.

The chain couples TRBV28 to TRBJ1-4; 7 positions agree with TRBD1. The junction had 9 bases not matched to a gene; V was cut back by 8 bases and J by 6 bases. Germline V lookup: CDR1 MDHEN, CDR2 SYDVKM. This CDR3 is built from 14 residues. The CDR3 nucleotides read TGTGCCAGCGTCAAGGGGACAGCGGATGAAAAACTGTTTTTT. Protein sequence: CASVKGTADEKLFF.

This sequence joins TRBV30 and TRBJ2-3, with 8 positions matching TRBD1. Germline CDR1 and CDR2: GTSNPN and SVGIG (reference sequence). V shed 4 bases, J shed 4 bases, and the junction held 7 bases outside the gene matches. This CDR3 contains 14 residues. CDR3 DNA sequence: TGTGCCTGGAACAGGGGGTTCAAAGCAGATACGCAGTATTTT. Amino acids: CAWNRGFKADTQYF.

This clone showed up just a few times. The chain has TRBV7-2 and TRBJ2-7, with D maybe TRBD1 (5 bases). From germline, CDR1 is SGHTA and CDR2 FQGNSA. Deletions cut 1 base from V and 1 base from J, with 8 bases between. CDR3 length: 14 residues. The CDR3 loop is CASSLVTGSYEQYF. CDR3 nucleotide sequence: TGTGCCAGCAGCTTAGTTACAGGATCCTACGAGCAGTACTTC.

The chain recombines TRBV5-1 with TRBJ2-1, with D perhaps TRBD1 (5 bases). CDR3 size: 15 residues. With 4 bases removed from V and 0 bases from J, the gap between germline ends came to 11 bases. Looked up from germline, CDR1 is SGHRS and CDR2 is YFSETQ. CDR3 nucleotide sequence: TGCGCCAGCAGCCTGACAGCGAACTCCTACAATGAGCAGTTCTTC. Its translation is CASSLTANSYNEQFF.